This entry lists 17 T cell receptor beta chains sequenced from one sample in a study of CD8+CD57+ T cells in acquired aplastic anemia. Profiling of TCR beta VDJ combinations and CDR3 sequences used genomic DNA as template. TCRdb re-analysed the reads in MiXCR, keeping a single row per CDR3 protein. Seen here are about 420,000 distinct CDR3 sequences, approximately 70% observed once, and the top ten hold 4%. Sequenced input: sorted CD4+, CD8+, or CD8+CD57+ T cells (not recorded which) from PBMCs. The receptors were gathered from a human donor in good health, serving as a control.

The chain recombines TRBV29-1 with TRBJ2-1; TRBD2 might be the D (5 bases). Germline-derived CDR1 and CDR2 are SQVTM and ANQGSEA. Trimming took 8 bases from V and 10 from J, leaving 18 bases between them. This CDR3 is 12 amino acids long. The CDR3 region is CSFGRRGYEQFF. The CDR3 coding sequence is TGCAGCTTTGGGAGACGTGGGTACGAGCAGTTCTTC.

The rearrangement links TRBV20-1 to TRBJ2-3; D tentatively fits TRBD1 or TRBD2 (5 bases each). CDR1 DFQATT and CDR2 SNEGSKA come from the germline V gene (reference sequence). This CDR3 region has 16 residues. V was cut by 6 bases and J by 1 base, with 20 bases left in between. The CDR3 is CSASLGAGRGTDTQYF. As DNA, the CDR3 is TGCAGTGCCAGCCTCGGGGCCGGTCGAGGCACAGATACGCAGTATTTT.

Turning to this clonotype: This likely comes from a read error, as the CDR3 has no conserved phenylalanine or tryptophan at its end. It is unclear where the CDR3 begins or ends on the DNA, so no DNA is shown, and the CDR3 is as TCRdb lists it. This chain's CDR3 is CASSEPRAKEKLFG. The chain employs TRBV2 and TRBJ1-4. Germline loops: CDR1 SNHLY, CDR2 FYNNEI. The CDR3 region is 14 residues in length, termini included.

A note on this clonotype: Mismatch with germline at one junction end may stem from a read error. V usage is TRBV10-3 and J usage is TRBJ1-2; D unresolved. Per the germline V gene, CDR1 is ENHRY and CDR2 is SYGVKD. The CDR3 covers 12 residues. The CDR3 loop is CRHVTGNCGYTF. DNA of the CDR3: TGTCGCCACGTGACTGGCAACTGTGGCTACACCTTC.

This clonotype has only a few counts. This may come from a read error, since a much larger clone is one base off. The CDR3 loop reads CAGSYHSQSQPQHF. The CDR3 DNA reads as TGTGCCGGCAGTTACCATTCACAGTCCCAGCCCCAGCATTTT. This chain connects TRBV10-3 to TRBJ1-5, with no clear D. Trimming removed 11 bases from V and 7 bases from J, with 21 bases in between. Germline CDR1 and CDR2: ENHRY and SYGVKD. This CDR3 contains 14 residues.

Concerning this clonotype itself: The CDR3 does not end in the conserved phenylalanine or tryptophan, so this is likely a read error. The DNA is omitted, as the CDR3 cannot be located on it reliably, and the CDR3 follows TCRdb's listing. J is TRBJ1-4 and V is TRBV2; TRBD1, as called in the table, went unchecked against the DNA. A total of 16 residues make up the CDR3, ends included. CDR1 SNHLY and CDR2 FYNNEI come from the germline V gene. The CDR3 reads CASSFDTEACFGQGTS.

This clonotype appeared a few times. This chain joins TRBV5-5 and TRBJ2-7, with 8 bases that match TRBD1. This CDR3 is built from 14 residues. Germline V gene data show CDR1 as SGHKS and CDR2 as YYEKEE (reference sequence). V trimming: 2 bases; J trimming: 2 bases; junction bases outside the gene matches: 3. For the CDR3, the DNA is TGTGCCAGCAGCTTAGGGACAGGAACCTACGAGCAGTACTTC. Protein sequence: CASSLGTGTYEQYF.

In this sample, this clonotype turned up a few times. V and J are TRBV3-1 and TRBJ2-1; 10 nucleotides line up with TRBD2. The length of the CDR3 is 16 residues. The germline V gene has CDR1 LGHDT and CDR2 YNNKEL (reference sequence). The V segment lost 3 bases and the J segment 5 bases; nucleotides outside the gene matches: 7. This chain's CDR3 is CASSHAGTSANNEQFF. Here the CDR3 DNA reads TGTGCCAGCAGCCATGCCGGGACTAGCGCTAACAATGAGCAGTTCTTC.

The rearrangement uses TRBV24-1 and TRBJ2-1; 8 nucleotides line up with TRBD2. Germline values: CDR1 KGHDR, CDR2 SFDVKD. V was clipped by 4 bases and J by 12 bases; unmatched bases: 7. This CDR3 has 13 residues. The CDR3 sequence: CATSENAGGTQFF. The CDR3 bases are TGTGCCACCAGTGAGAATGCGGGGGGTACGCAGTTCTTC.

The V call is TRBV20-1, the J call TRBJ2-3; perhaps TRBD1 as D (6 bases). CDR1 is DFQATT, CDR2 SNEGSKA, per germline (reference sequence). The CDR3 contains 14 residues. Trimming took 1 base from V and 6 from J, leaving 14 bases between them. Here the CDR3 DNA reads TGCAGTGCTAGAGGAGAGCCCGGACAGGATACGCAGTATTTT. Its translation: CSARGEPGQDTQYF.

The rearrangement joins TRBV3-1 to TRBJ1-2; weak D call: TRBD1 (6 bases). This CDR3 comprises 18 residues. Trimming pared 0 bases from V and 0 bases from J, leaving 17 bases between. The germline CDR1 and CDR2 sequences are LGHDT and YNNKEL (reference sequence). The CDR3 here is CASSQETGAYGSNYGYTF. CDR3 DNA sequence: TGTGCCAGCAGCCAAGAGACAGGTGCATACGGATCTAACTATGGCTACACCTTC.

The genes are TRBV11-3 and TRBJ2-3; D tentatively fits TRBD1 or TRBD2 (5 bases each). The CDR3 runs to 16 residues. Germline-derived CDR1 and CDR2 are SGHNT and YENEEA. Trimming stripped 5 bases from V and 5 bases from J, with 20 bases between. The CDR3 DNA sequence: TGTGCCAGCAGCCGTGTACTAGGACAATATGGAGATACGCAGTATTTT. Translation: CASSRVLGQYGDTQYF.

This clonotype has ten or more counts. The chain couples TRBV27 to TRBJ2-7; weak D call: TRBD1 (6 bases). The CDR3 is made up of 18 amino acids. V was clipped by 4 bases and J by 0 bases, with 22 bases between them. Germline-derived CDR1 and CDR2 are MNHEY and SMNVEV (reference sequence). Written as DNA, the CDR3 is TGTGCCAGCAGTTCCATGGCCCGATCCAGGGGTAGCTCCTACGAGCAGTACTTC. It encodes CASSSMARSRGSSYEQYF.

The chain combines TRBV7-3 with TRBJ2-7; 12 nucleotides line up with TRBD1. CDR3 length equals 17 residues. Per germline, CDR1 SGHTA and CDR2 FQGTGA. Losses at the gene ends were 5 bases for V and 5 bases for J; bases not matched to a gene: 13. CDR3 sequence: CASSRPAGTGGFHEQYF. The CDR3 nucleotides read TGTGCCAGCAGCCGGCCTGCCGGGACAGGGGGCTTCCACGAGCAGTACTTC.

Concerning this clonotype: Mismatch with germline at one junction end may stem from a read error. V and J are TRBV15 and TRBJ1-2, with unresolved D. This CDR3 spans 15 amino acids. From germline, CDR1 is LNHNV and CDR2 YYDKDF (reference sequence). The CDR3 nucleotides are TGTGCCTCCAGCCCAGGCGCAGGAGATGACTATGGCTACACCTTC. Residues: CASSPGAGDDYGYTF.

In regard to this clonotype: A read error may produce the germline difference seen at one junction end. The chain has TRBV10-3 and TRBJ2-7; D is possibly TRBD2 (6 bases). Germline V gene lookup returns CDR1 ENHRY and CDR2 SYGVKD. The CDR3 runs to 15 residues. CDR3 protein: CAISEPDTDYYEPYF. CDR3 nucleotides: TGTGCCATCAGTGAGCCCGACACGGACTACTACGAGCCGTACTTT.

The chain carries TRBV14 and TRBJ2-3; possibly TRBD1 for D (5 bases). The CDR3 consists of 14 residues. V was clipped by 4 bases and J by 15 bases, with 23 bases between them. CDR1 SGHDN and CDR2 FVKESK come from the germline V gene. The CDR3 loop is CASSRAGKGTEAYF. Here the CDR3 DNA reads TGTGCCAGCAGCCGGGCAGGGAAGGGAACTGAAGCTTATTTT.